This TCR beta chain appears in the sequencing data of a study of shared clonotypes between healthy human individuals. Assay used: immunoSEQ multiplex PCR; TCRdb lists only in-frame clones, some missing. This table has 2 million to 2.5 million clones, approximately 96% appearing once. CDR3 size: 15 residues. Germline CDR1 and CDR2: SEHNR and FQNEAQ (reference sequence). V was clipped by 1 base and J by 7 bases, with 16 bases between them. Sequencing was done on a sample of naive CD4+ T cells sorted from blood. Subset noted: CD45RA+ positively selected. The chain is built from TRBV7-9 and TRBJ1-2; possibly TRBD1 for D (6 bases). The clonotype comes from a young man in good health. The CDR3 region is CASSLEAAGVGGYTF. The DNA for the CDR3 is TGTGCCAGCAGCTTAGAAGCGGCAGGGGTTGGTGGCTACACCTTC.